One and the same sample provided the 13 T cell receptor beta chains below, sequenced in a study of T cell responses to AZD1222 COVID-19 vaccine. The protocol was immunoSEQ multiplex PCR, while the TCRdb copy is restricted to in-frame clones and leaves out a portion. The sample comprises roughly 120,000 clones, nearly 90% of which are singletons, and under 3.5% rests with the top ten. Material: peripheral blood, obtained on day 0 of AZD1222 vaccination. These receptors were obtained from an adult in good health.

The chain has TRBV1 and TRBJ2-7; the table's TRBD1 call for D was not verified on the DNA. TRBV1 is given as a pseudogene. This CDR3 comprises 15 residues. The CDR3 sequence: CTSSQDAGQLYEQYF. The CDR3 DNA reads as TGCACCAGCAGCCAAGATGCTGGACAACTCTACGAGCAGTACTTC.

The rearrangement uses TRBV28 and TRBJ1-3; D ambiguous. Trimming cost V 3 bases and J 3 bases, with 9 bases left between them. The CDR3 runs 14 residues. Germline V CDR1 and CDR2: MDHEN, SYDVKM. This CDR3 reads CASSLRTRGNTIYF. DNA for the CDR3: TGTGCCAGCAGTTTGAGGACGCGTGGAAACACCATATATTTT. The full variable domain, its missing parts supplied by reference TRBV28 and TRBJ1-3, is DVKVTQSSRYLVKRTGEKVFLECVQDMDHENMFWYRQDPGLGLRLIYFSYDVKMKEKGDIPEGYSVSREKKERFSLILESASTNQTSMYLCASSLRTRGNTIYFGEGSWLTVV.

The chain joins TRBV7-2 to TRBJ2-3; D is perhaps TRBD2 (7 bases). Germline CDR1 and CDR2: SGHTA and FQGNSA. The CDR3 has 18 amino acids. Trimming pared 3 bases from V and 4 bases from J, leaving 23 bases between. CDR3 nucleotide sequence: TGTGCCAGCAGCTTCCTTGGGGGGCCCGGGCTAGCGGCAGATACGCAGTATTTT. Its translation: CASSFLGGPGLAADTQYF.

In this sample, this clone turned up once. This chain connects TRBV15 to TRBJ2-7, with D maybe TRBD2 (7 bases). This CDR3 has 14 amino acids. Germline V CDR1 and CDR2: LNHNV, YYDKDF (reference sequence). V dropped 2 bases and J dropped 4 bases, with 12 bases sitting between them. The CDR3 coding sequence is TGTGCCACCAGCAGACCTGGGGGGGCATACGAGCAGTACTTC. The encoded protein is CATSRPGGAYEQYF. The full variable domain, in which reference TRBV15 and TRBJ2-7 provide the parts outside the CDR3, is DAMVIQNPRYQVTQFGKPVTLSCSQTLNHNVMYWYQQKSSQAPKLLFHYYDKDFNNEADTPDNFQSRRPNTSFCFLDIRSPGLGDTAMYLCATSRPGGAYEQYFGPGTRLTVT.

This clone was recorded only once. This chain connects TRBV4-3 to TRBJ1-5; possible D gene TRBD1, 5 bases. Germline CDR1 is LGHNA and CDR2 is YSLEER. V lost 0 bases and J 7 bases, leaving 13 bases between the germline ends. The CDR3 loop spans 15 amino acids. For the CDR3, the DNA is TGCGCCAGCAGCCAAGATTTCCAGTGGGACCAGCCCCAGCATTTT. This codes for CASSQDFQWDQPQHF.

The chain carries TRBV19 and TRBJ2-2, with D uncertain. There are 15 residues in the CDR3. Germline V CDR1 and CDR2: LNHDA, SQIVND (reference sequence). V lost 4 bases to trimming and J lost 3 bases, with 12 bases between them. This CDR3 is CASSTQSAYTGELFF. The DNA of the CDR3 is TGTGCCAGTAGTACCCAGTCCGCCTACACCGGGGAGCTGTTTTTT.

The rearrangement links TRBV18 to TRBJ1-1; a weak D match, TRBD1 (5 bases). The CDR3 extends over 16 amino acids. Germline V gene sequence: CDR1 KGHSH, CDR2 LQKENI. Trimming took off 7 bases at V and 1 base at J, with 19 bases between the two ends. CDR3 nucleotides: TGTGCCAGCTACGAATTGGACGGGGCCCCGAACACTGAAGCTTTCTTT. Translating gives CASYELDGAPNTEAFF.

This clone was recorded only once. This sequence joins TRBV7-8 and TRBJ1-4; D gene unclear. V lost 5 bases to trimming and J lost 3 bases, with 10 bases between them. The CDR3 extends over 14 amino acids. Germline V gives CDR1 SGHVS, CDR2 FQNEAQ. CDR3 nucleotides: TGTGCCAGCAGCCTTGGACTCTCTAATGAAAAACTGTTTTTT. Translating it yields CASSLGLSNEKLFF.

In its sample, this clone was seen a few times. The chain has TRBV10-1 and TRBJ1-2; D possibly corresponds to TRBD1 (6 bases). The CDR3 length is 15 residues. The V end lost 2 bases, the J end lost 2 bases, and 12 bases lay between the germline ends. Germline V gene lookup returns CDR1 WNHNN and CDR2 SYGVQD (reference sequence). This CDR3 reads CASSEPGQTNYGYTF. DNA of the CDR3: TGCGCCAGCAGTGAGCCTGGACAGACGAACTATGGCTACACCTTC.

The chain has TRBV19 and TRBJ1-5; weak D call: TRBD1 (5 bases). Germline V gene sequence: CDR1 LNHDA, CDR2 SQIVND (reference sequence). V lost 6 bases, J lost 3 bases, and 15 bases lay in between. This CDR3 is 15 amino acids long. CDR3 coding DNA: TGTGCCAGTAGCTCCGGCAGGGCATACAATCAGCCCCAGCATTTT. Translating gives CASSSGRAYNQPQHF.

V usage is TRBV13 and J usage is TRBJ1-1; 8 positions match TRBD1. The V and J ends lost 4 bases and 10 bases, in that order; junction bases with no gene match: 5. The germline V gene has CDR1 PRHDT and CDR2 FYEKMQ (reference sequence). CDR3 length: 12 residues. CDR3 in amino acids: CASSSGQGIAFF. The DNA of the CDR3 is TGTGCCAGCAGCTCAGGACAGGGTATAGCTTTCTTT.

V gene TRBV29-1 combines with J gene TRBJ2-3; a possible D gene is TRBD1 (5 bases). The CDR3 length is 14 residues. With 4 bases removed from V and 0 bases from J, the gap between germline ends came to 11 bases. Germline-derived CDR1 and CDR2 are SQVTM and ANQGSEA. This CDR3 is CSVGQFLSTDTQYF. The CDR3 DNA is TGCAGCGTTGGACAGTTCCTTAGCACAGATACGCAGTATTTT.

The chain combines TRBV2 with TRBJ1-4; D is unresolved. Germline CDR1 SNHLY, CDR2 FYNNEI. This CDR3 spans 15 amino acids. V was cut by 6 bases and J by 8 bases, with 19 bases left in between. As DNA, the CDR3 is TGTGCCAGCAGGGAAAGGACGGCAAATGGGGAAAAACTGTTTTTT. Amino acid sequence: CASRERTANGEKLFF.